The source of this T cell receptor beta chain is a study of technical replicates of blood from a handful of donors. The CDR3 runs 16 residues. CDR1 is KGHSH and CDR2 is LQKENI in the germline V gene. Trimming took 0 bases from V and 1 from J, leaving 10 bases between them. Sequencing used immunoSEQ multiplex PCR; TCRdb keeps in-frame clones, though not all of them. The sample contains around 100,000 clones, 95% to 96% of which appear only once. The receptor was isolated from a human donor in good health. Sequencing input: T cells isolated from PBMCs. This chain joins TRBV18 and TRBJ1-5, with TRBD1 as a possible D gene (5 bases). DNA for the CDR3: TGTGCCAGCTCACCACCTGGACACGGGAGCAATCAGCCCCAGCATTTT. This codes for CASSPPGHGSNQPQHF.